Listed here are 23 T cell receptor beta chains from one sample, sequenced in a study of CD8 T cells in Susac syndrome. RNA amounts of about 0.5 to 1 ug underwent reverse transcription with random hexamers. TCRdb re-derived calls from the immunoSEQ multiplex PCR reads in MiXCR, one entry per CDR3 protein. Of approximately 140,000 distinct CDR3 sequences listed, 65% to 90% are singletons. Sequenced input: CD8+ T cells from PBMCs. The receptors come from a human donor with multiple sclerosis.

Only a few counts were recorded for this clonotype. V gene TRBV19 combines with J gene TRBJ1-1; TRBD1 agrees at 9 bases. The germline gives CDR1 LNHDA, CDR2 SQIVND (reference sequence). V trimming: 3 bases; J trimming: 6 bases; junction bases outside the gene matches: 5. This CDR3 region has 14 residues. CDR3 nucleotides: TGTGCCAGTAGTATCGCGGGACAGGGCGCTGAAGCTTTCTTT. Translated: CASSIAGQGAEAFF.

The rearrangement joins TRBV5-8 to TRBJ2-5; D remains unclear. The V and J ends lost 7 bases and 3 bases respectively, with 25 bases between them. The CDR3 extends over 17 amino acids. In germline, CDR1 is SGHTS, CDR2 YDEGEE. The CDR3 loop is CASSPKRIPRVKETQYF. DNA of the CDR3: TGTGCCAGCTCCCCTAAGAGGATCCCTAGAGTCAAAGAGACCCAGTACTTC.

This rearrangement joins TRBV12-3 or TRBV12-4 to TRBJ2-1; no clear D. The CDR3 runs to 13 residues. The V end lost 5 bases, the J end lost 5 bases, and 10 bases lay between the germline ends. The CDR3 is CASSPVGNNEQFF. CDR3 bases: TGTGCCAGCAGTCCCGTGGGGAACAATGAGCAGTTCTTC.

This clonotype was observed a few times. This chain links TRBV6-5 with TRBJ1-1; D may be TRBD1 (6 bases). CDR3 length: 13 amino acids. Germline V gene data show CDR1 as MNHEY and CDR2 as SVGAGI. Trimming shortened V by 0 bases and J by 5 bases, and 7 bases separated the two germline ends. CDR3 nucleotides: TGTGCCAGCAGTTACTCAGGGGGAACTGAAGCTTTCTTT. Translating it yields CASSYSGGTEAFF.

The chain combines TRBV5-6 with TRBJ2-1; 8 bases are shared with TRBD2. Germline V gene data show CDR1 as SGHDT and CDR2 as YYEEEE. The V segment lost 4 bases and the J segment 2 bases; nucleotides outside the gene matches: 5. This CDR3 contains 15 residues. The CDR3 loop reads CASSGAGVPYNEQFF. CDR3 nucleotides: TGTGCCAGCAGCGGAGCGGGAGTACCCTACAATGAGCAGTTCTTC.

The genes are TRBV7-3 and TRBJ2-3, with 7 positions matching TRBD1. CDR3 size: 13 residues. The V and J ends lost 3 bases and 4 bases, in that order; junction bases with no gene match: 1. Germline assignment: CDR1 SGHTA and CDR2 FQGTGA. The CDR3 bases are TGTGCCAGCAGCTTTGACAGGGCAGATACGCAGTATTTT. This codes for CASSFDRADTQYF.

The V call is TRBV7-9, the J call TRBJ1-2; TRBD1 is a possible D gene (6 bases). CDR3 length: 15 residues. Looked up from germline, CDR1 is SEHNR and CDR2 is FQNEAQ (reference sequence). V lost 2 bases to trimming and J lost 2 bases, with 12 bases between them. The CDR3 here is CASSLSQGMNYGYTF. CDR3 bases: TGTGCCAGCAGCTTATCACAGGGTATGAACTATGGCTACACCTTC. The variable domain in full, with the rest retrieved from reference TRBV7-9 and TRBJ1-2, is DTGVSQNPRHKITKRGQNVTFRCDPISEHNRLYWYRQTLGQGPEFLTYFQNEAQLEKSRLLSDRFSAERPKGSFSTLEIQRTEQGDSAMYLCASSLSQGMNYGYTFGSGTRLTVV.

This clonotype was counted a single time. The J gene is TRBJ1-2, the V gene TRBV14; D might be TRBD1 (5 bases). Deletions cut 1 base from V and 1 base from J, with 16 bases between. The CDR3 loop spans 17 amino acids. Germline V gene sequence: CDR1 SGHDN, CDR2 FVKESK. Written as DNA, the CDR3 is TGTGCCAGCAGCCAAGCCGCAGGACACGAACTTAACTATGGCTACACCTTC. This sequence encodes CASSQAAGHELNYGYTF.

This clonotype was recorded a few times. The chain links TRBV27 to TRBJ1-3; TRBD1 agrees at 7 bases. CDR3 length equals 16 residues. The J segment lost 2 bases and the V segment lost 2 bases, leaving 6 bases of the junction unmatched. Germline V gives CDR1 MNHEY, CDR2 SMNVEV (reference sequence). The CDR3 loop is CASSLGGGFAGNTIYF. CDR3 in DNA: TGTGCCAGCAGTTTAGGAGGGGGCTTCGCTGGAAACACCATATATTTT.

This CDR3 is CASSFGWSGLLTDTQYF. In DNA, the CDR3 is TGTGCCAGCAGTTTTGGATGGAGCGGATTGTTGACAGATACGCAGTATTTT. The genes are TRBV6-2 or TRBV6-3 and TRBJ2-3; TRBD2 might be the D (5 bases). This CDR3 is 17 amino acids long. The V gene lost 4 bases and the J gene lost 3 bases, with 20 bases spanning the gap. The germline gives CDR1 MNHEY, CDR2 SVGEGT.

The chain recombines TRBV29-1 with TRBJ2-3; 16 bases fit TRBD2. The CDR3 spans 19 residues. Germline lookup yields CDR1 SQVTM and CDR2 ANQGSEA. The V and J ends lost 6 bases and 3 bases, in that order; junction bases with no gene match: 15. CDR3 coding DNA: TGCAGCGTGGATGGGACTAGCGGGGGGGCCGCTATTTGGACAGATACGCAGTATTTT. As protein: CSVDGTSGGAAIWTDTQYF.

The chain links TRBV15 to TRBJ1-5; 8 nucleotides match TRBD1. The V and J ends lost 3 bases and 7 bases, in that order; junction bases with no gene match: 8. Germline values: CDR1 LNHNV, CDR2 YYDKDF (reference sequence). The CDR3 is 15 amino acids. CDR3 sequence (DNA): TGTGCCACCAGCAGCGCAACAGGGGGGGAACAGCCCCAGCATTTT. Protein product: CATSSATGGEQPQHF.

The chain joins TRBV10-3 to TRBJ1-3; D ambiguous. Trimming stripped 3 bases from V and 1 base from J, with 10 bases between. The CDR3 sequence is 15 residues long. Germline assignment: CDR1 ENHRY and CDR2 SYGVKD. This chain's CDR3 is CAISDWVRSGNTIYF. The CDR3 nucleotides are TGTGCCATCAGTGATTGGGTAAGGTCTGGAAACACCATATATTTT.

The chain is built from TRBV7-9 and TRBJ1-1, with D unresolved. The CDR3 runs to 13 residues. Looked up from germline, CDR1 is SEHNR and CDR2 is FQNEAQ (reference sequence). V was cut by 5 bases and J by 8 bases, with 15 bases left in between. In DNA, the CDR3 is TGTGCCAGCAGCGGAGAGGTCCAGTTAGAAGCTTTCTTT. The encoded protein is CASSGEVQLEAFF.

The sample holds a few counts of this clonotype. The chain has TRBV6-1 and TRBJ1-1, with D possibly being TRBD1 (5 bases). Germline assignment: CDR1 MNHNS and CDR2 SASEGT. The V and J ends lost 6 bases and 4 bases respectively, with 12 bases between them. This CDR3 contains 13 residues. The CDR3 region has the DNA TGTGCCAGCAGCCCGCTTGGGGGCACTGAAGCTTTCTTT. Its translation: CASSPLGGTEAFF.

The chain carries TRBV19 and TRBJ2-1; 9 nucleotides line up with TRBD2. CDR1 is LNHDA, CDR2 SQIVND, per germline (reference sequence). This CDR3 spans 15 amino acids. Trimming cost V 3 bases and J 5 bases; bases outside gene matches: 5. The CDR3 DNA is TGTGCCAGTAGTATTGGGCTAGCGGGAAACAATGAGCAGTTCTTC. Protein sequence: CASSIGLAGNNEQFF.

This rearrangement joins TRBV30 to TRBJ2-1, with unresolved D. Germline CDR1 reads GTSNPN; CDR2 reads SVGIG (reference sequence). The V end was cut by 0 bases, the J end by 9 bases, with 9 bases between. CDR3 length: 12 residues. The DNA for the CDR3 is TGTGCCTGGAGTGTAGAACGCGTTGAGCAGTTCTTC. Encoded protein: CAWSVERVEQFF.

This CDR3 is CASSLADRAAGELFF. CDR3 bases: TGTGCCAGCAGTTTAGCAGACAGGGCGGCCGGGGAGCTGTTTTTT. The chain links TRBV12-3 or TRBV12-4 to TRBJ2-2; 7 nucleotides agree with TRBD1. Germline trimming cut 0 bases from V and 6 bases from J; bases unmatched to any gene: 4. This CDR3 contains 15 residues.

This rearrangement joins TRBV14 to TRBJ1-1; the D is unclear. Trimming removed 0 bases from V and 7 bases from J, with 9 bases in between. The CDR3 sequence is 13 residues long. Germline CDR1 SGHDN, CDR2 FVKESK. Here the CDR3 reads CASSQEWENEAFF. CDR3 nucleotides: TGTGCCAGCAGCCAAGAATGGGAAAATGAAGCTTTCTTT.

V gene TRBV13 combines with J gene TRBJ2-7; tentatively, D is TRBD2 (6 bases). Germline V gene lookup returns CDR1 PRHDT and CDR2 FYEKMQ (reference sequence). The V end lost 4 bases, the J end lost 1 base, and 8 bases lay between the germline ends. The CDR3 consists of 13 residues. The DNA for the CDR3 is TGTGCCAGCAGCTCCCTAGCGTCCTACGAGCAGTACGTC. Protein: CASSSLASYEQYV.

V gene TRBV6-5 combines with J gene TRBJ1-2; a possible D gene is TRBD1 (6 bases). Trimming shortened V by 0 bases and J by 2 bases, and 13 bases separated the two germline ends. CDR1 MNHEY and CDR2 SVGAGI come from the germline V gene. The CDR3 extends over 16 amino acids. The CDR3 region is CASSYSEGGHNYGYTF. In DNA, the CDR3 is TGTGCCAGCAGTTACTCTGAAGGGGGTCACAACTATGGCTACACCTTC.

The V call is TRBV4-3, the J call TRBJ2-1, with 11 positions matching TRBD2. The germline V gene encodes CDR1 LGHNA and CDR2 YSLEER. CDR3 length: 17 amino acids. The V and J ends lost 3 bases and 5 bases, in that order; junction bases with no gene match: 9. The CDR3 DNA reads TGCGCCAGCAGCCACCTACGTACTAGCGGGAGAAACAATGAGCAGTTCTTC. Protein sequence: CASSHLRTSGRNNEQFF.

The chain couples TRBV6-2 or TRBV6-3 to TRBJ1-2, with TRBD1 identical over 7 bases. V shed 2 bases and J 8 bases; nucleotides not matched to a gene: 8. Germline V gene data show CDR1 as MNHEY and CDR2 as SVGEGT. CDR3 length equals 14 residues. The DNA for the CDR3 is TGTGCCAGCAGTTACCGCGGACAGGCAATGGGCTACACCTTC. Amino acids: CASSYRGQAMGYTF.